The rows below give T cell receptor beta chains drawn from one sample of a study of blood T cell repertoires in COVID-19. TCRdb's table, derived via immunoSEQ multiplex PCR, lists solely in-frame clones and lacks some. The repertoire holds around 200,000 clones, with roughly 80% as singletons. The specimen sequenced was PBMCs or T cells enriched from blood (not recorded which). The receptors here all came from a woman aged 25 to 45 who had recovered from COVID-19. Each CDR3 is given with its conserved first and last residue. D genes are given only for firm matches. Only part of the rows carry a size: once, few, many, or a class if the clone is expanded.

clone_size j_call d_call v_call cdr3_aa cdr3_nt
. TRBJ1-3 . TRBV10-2 CASTSGGSGNTIYF TGCGCCAGCACCTCGGGGGGCTCCGGAAACACCATATATTTT
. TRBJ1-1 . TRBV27 CASSLSMNTEAFF TGTGCCAGCAGTTTATCCATGAACACTGAAGCTTTCTTT
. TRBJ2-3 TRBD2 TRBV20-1 CSASRLAGVRYTQYF TGCAGTGCTAGTCGTCTAGCGGGAGTGAGATATACGCAGTATTTT
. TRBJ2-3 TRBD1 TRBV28 CASSLTGWADTQYF TGTGCCAGCAGTTTGACAGGGTGGGCAGATACGCAGTATTTT
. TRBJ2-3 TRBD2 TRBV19 CASTSSGRVGDTQYF TGTGCCAGTACCAGTAGCGGGAGGGTTGGAGATACGCAGTATTTT
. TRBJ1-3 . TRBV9 CASSVASGLAGNTIYF TGTGCCAGCAGCGTAGCGTCAGGGCTCGCTGGAAACACCATATATTTT
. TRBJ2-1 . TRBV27 CASSPAGLLTYNEQFF TGTGCCAGCAGCCCTGCCGGACTTCTAACCTACAATGAGCAGTTCTTC
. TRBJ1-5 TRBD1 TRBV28 CASSPNRGRGYSNQPQHF TGTGCCAGCAGTCCGAACAGGGGACGCGGGTATAGCAATCAGCCCCAGCATTTT
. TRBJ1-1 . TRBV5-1 CASSPGGGEAFF TGCGCCAGCAGCCCGGGTGGCGGAGAGGCTTTCTTT
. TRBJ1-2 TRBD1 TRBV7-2 CASSFEQGANYGYTF TGTGCCAGCAGCTTCGAACAGGGGGCTAACTATGGCTACACCTTC
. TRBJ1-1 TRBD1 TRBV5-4 CASSSRTGGETEAFF TGTGCCAGCAGCTCTCGGACAGGGGGCGAAACTGAAGCTTTCTTT
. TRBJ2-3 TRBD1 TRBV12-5 CASASADRGTDTQYF TGTGCTAGTGCCTCTGCTGACAGGGGCACAGATACGCAGTATTTT
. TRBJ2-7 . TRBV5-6 CASSSLVGYEQYF TGTGCCAGCAGCTCACTAGTAGGTTACGAGCAGTACTTC
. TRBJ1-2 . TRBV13 CASSSGHLYGYTF TGTGCCAGCAGCTCGGGACACCTCTATGGCTACACCTTC
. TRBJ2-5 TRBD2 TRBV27 CASSLLTTSGVETQYF TGTGCCAGCAGTTTATTGACTACTAGCGGGGTGGAGACCCAGTACTTC
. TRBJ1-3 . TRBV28 CASSPLNFMSSGNTIYF TGTGCCAGCAGCCCCCTGAACTTCATGAGCTCTGGAAACACCATATATTTT
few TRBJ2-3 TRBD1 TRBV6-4 CASSEDRGHTDTQYF TGTGCCAGCAGTGAGGACAGGGGGCACACAGATACGCAGTATTTT
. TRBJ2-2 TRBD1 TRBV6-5 CASSRQGWTGELFF TGTGCCAGCAGCCGACAGGGGTGGACCGGGGAGCTGTTTTTT
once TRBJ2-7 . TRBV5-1 CASSPRTGKYEQYF TGCGCCAGCAGCCCCCGGACGGGAAAGTACGAGCAGTACTTC
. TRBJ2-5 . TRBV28 CASSLSWDTQETQYF TGTGCCAGCAGTTTATCCTGGGACACCCAAGAGACCCAGTACTTC
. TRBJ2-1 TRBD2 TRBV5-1 CASSPLSGSGNEQFF TGCGCCAGCAGCCCCCTGAGCGGGAGTGGGAATGAGCAGTTCTTC
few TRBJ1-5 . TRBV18 CASSPDSNADQPQHF TGTGCCAGCTCACCAGACAGTAATGCGGATCAGCCCCAGCATTTT
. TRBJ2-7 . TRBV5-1 CASRVRESYEQYF TGCGCCAGCAGGGTCCGGGAGTCCTACGAGCAGTACTTC
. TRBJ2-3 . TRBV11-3 CASSRGAVTDTQYF TGTGCCAGCAGCCGGGGGGCAGTAACAGATACGCAGTATTTT
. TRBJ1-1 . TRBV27 CASSLSSGNTEAFF TGTGCCAGCAGTTTATCGTCGGGGAACACTGAAGCTTTCTTT
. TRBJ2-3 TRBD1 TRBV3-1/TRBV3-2 CATRQQGIFTDTQYF TGTGCCACCAGGCAACAGGGGATTTTCACAGATACGCAGTATTTT
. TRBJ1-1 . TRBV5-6 CASSFSGVNTEAFF TGTGCCAGCAGCTTTTCAGGGGTAAACACTGAAGCTTTCTTT
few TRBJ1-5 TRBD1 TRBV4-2 CASSQEAGGENQPQHF TGTGCCAGCAGCCAAGAGGCAGGGGGTGAGAATCAGCCCCAGCATTTT
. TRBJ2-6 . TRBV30 CAWSGYSSNVLTF TGTGCCTGGAGTGGGTACAGCTCAAACGTCCTGACTTTC
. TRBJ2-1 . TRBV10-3 CAIKPRLGEADNEQFF TGTGCCATCAAGCCCCGTTTGGGGGAGGCGGACAATGAGCAGTTCTTC
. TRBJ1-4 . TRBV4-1 CASSRLMREKLFF TGCGCCAGCAGCCGACTGATGAGGGAAAAACTGTTTTTT
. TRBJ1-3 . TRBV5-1 CASSPRRAGDSGNTIYF TGCGCCAGCAGCCCGAGGCGGGCTGGGGACTCTGGAAACACCATATATTTT
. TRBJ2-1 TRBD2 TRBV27 CASRPHVGGGVIEQFF TGTGCCAGCAGGCCCCATGTGGGCGGGGGGGTTATTGAGCAGTTCTTC
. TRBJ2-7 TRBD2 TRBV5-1 CASSQGLAYYEQYF TGCGCCAGCAGCCAGGGACTAGCCTACTACGAGCAGTACTTC
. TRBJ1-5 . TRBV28 CASSFSVPYQPQHF TGTGCCAGCAGTTTTTCGGTACCATATCAGCCCCAGCATTTT
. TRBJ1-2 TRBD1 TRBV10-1 CASSVYRGYGYTF TGCGCCAGCAGTGTGTACAGGGGATATGGCTACACCTTC
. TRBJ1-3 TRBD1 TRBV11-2 CASSLGQVLKIDSGNTIYF TGTGCCAGCAGCCTCGGACAGGTTTTGAAAATCGACTCTGGAAACACCATATATTTT
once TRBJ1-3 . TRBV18 CASSPIQPSSGNTIYF TGTGCCAGCTCACCAATCCAGCCTAGCTCTGGAAACACCATATATTTT
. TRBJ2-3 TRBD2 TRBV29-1 CSVGVAGALGTQYF TGCAGCGTTGGAGTAGCGGGAGCCCTGGGTACGCAGTATTTT
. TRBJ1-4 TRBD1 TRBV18 CASSNIRQGFLLGPTNEKLFF TGTGCCAGCTCAAACATCCGACAGGGCTTTTTACTGGGGCCGACTAATGAAAAACTGTTTTTT
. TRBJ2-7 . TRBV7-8 CASSPSRGSYEQYF TGTGCCAGCAGCCCGAGTAGGGGCTCCTACGAGCAGTACTTC
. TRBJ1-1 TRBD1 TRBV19 CASSMAAGGTEAFF TGTGCCAGTAGTATGGCAGCAGGGGGAACTGAAGCTTTCTTT
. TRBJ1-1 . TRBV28 CASSLNRDTLNTEAFF TGTGCCAGCAGTTTAAATCGGGACACCTTGAACACTGAAGCTTTCTTT
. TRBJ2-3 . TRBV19 CASSISGEWDTQYF TGTGCCAGTAGTATCTCAGGGGAATGGGATACGCAGTATTTT
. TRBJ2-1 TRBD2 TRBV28 CASSSVLAGAYNEQFF TGTGCCAGCAGTTCCGTGCTAGCGGGGGCCTACAATGAGCAGTTCTTC
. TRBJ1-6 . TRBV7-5 CARSRIERGRTILVSPLHF TGTGCCAGAAGCCGAATTGAAAGGGGGCGGACGATCTTGGTTTCACCCCTCCACTTT
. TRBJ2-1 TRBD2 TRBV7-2 CASSFRLAGENEQFF TGTGCCAGCAGCTTCAGGCTAGCGGGGGAGAATGAGCAGTTCTTC
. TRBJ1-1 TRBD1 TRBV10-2 CASSPQGRGNTEAFF TGCGCCAGCAGTCCACAGGGGCGGGGGAACACTGAAGCTTTCTTT
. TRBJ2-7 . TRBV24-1 CATSDPARGYEQYF TGTGCCACCAGTGATCCCGCCCGGGGATACGAGCAGTACTTC